This T cell receptor (beta chain) was profiled in a study of shared clonotypes between healthy human individuals. Method: immunoSEQ multiplex PCR; TCRdb's copy keeps in-frame clones and lacks some. The sample records about 680,000 clones, around three quarters being singletons. Germline V lookup: CDR1 WNHNN, CDR2 SYGVQD (reference sequence). Trimming removed 0 bases from V and 7 bases from J, with 10 bases in between. This CDR3 contains 14 residues. This clonotype was sampled from a woman in her 30s in good health. The chain has TRBV10-1 and TRBJ1-5; tentatively, D is TRBD1 (6 bases). The sequenced sample was memory CD4+ T cells sorted from blood. Sample subset: CD45RA-negative fraction. CDR3 sequence: CASSESDRNQPQHF. For the CDR3, the DNA is TGCGCCAGCAGTGAGTCCGACAGGAACCAGCCCCAGCATTTT.